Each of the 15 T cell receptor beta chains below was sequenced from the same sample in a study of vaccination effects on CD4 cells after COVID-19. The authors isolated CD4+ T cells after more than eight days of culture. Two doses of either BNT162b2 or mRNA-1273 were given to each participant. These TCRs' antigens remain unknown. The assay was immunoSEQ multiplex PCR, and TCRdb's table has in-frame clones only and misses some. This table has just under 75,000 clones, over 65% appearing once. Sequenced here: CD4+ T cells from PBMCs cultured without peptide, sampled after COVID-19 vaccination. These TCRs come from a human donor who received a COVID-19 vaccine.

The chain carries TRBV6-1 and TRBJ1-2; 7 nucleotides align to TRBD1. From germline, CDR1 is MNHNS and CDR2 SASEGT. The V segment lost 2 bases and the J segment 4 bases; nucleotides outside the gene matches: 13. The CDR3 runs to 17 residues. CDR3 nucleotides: TGTGCCAGCAGTGAAAGTCAGGGGGGGTCTTTGGGCTATGGCTACACCTTC. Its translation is CASSESQGGSLGYGYTF.

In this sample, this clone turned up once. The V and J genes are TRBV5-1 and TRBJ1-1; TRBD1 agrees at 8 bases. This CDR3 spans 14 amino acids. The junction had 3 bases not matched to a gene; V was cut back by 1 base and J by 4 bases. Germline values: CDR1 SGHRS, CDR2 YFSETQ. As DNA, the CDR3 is TGCGCCAGCAGCTTGAGGACAGGGTCCACTGAAGCTTTCTTT. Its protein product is CASSLRTGSTEAFF.

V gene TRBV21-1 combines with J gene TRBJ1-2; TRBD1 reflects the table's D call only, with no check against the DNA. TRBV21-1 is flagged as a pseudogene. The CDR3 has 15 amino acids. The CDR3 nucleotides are TGTGCCAGCAGCACCCGGGGCAGGGGAATCTATGGCTACACCTTC. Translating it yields CASSTRGRGIYGYTF.

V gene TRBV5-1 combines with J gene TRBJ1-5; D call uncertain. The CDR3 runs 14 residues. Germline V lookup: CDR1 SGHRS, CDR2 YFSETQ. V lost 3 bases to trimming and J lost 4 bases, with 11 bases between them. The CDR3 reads CASSSGGGNQPQHF. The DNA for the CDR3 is TGCGCCAGCAGCTCCGGAGGCGGAAATCAGCCCCAGCATTTT.

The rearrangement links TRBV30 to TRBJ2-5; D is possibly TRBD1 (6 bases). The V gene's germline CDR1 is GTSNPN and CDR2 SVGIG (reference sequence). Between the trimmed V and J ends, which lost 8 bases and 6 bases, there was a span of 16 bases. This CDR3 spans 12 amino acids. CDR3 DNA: TGTGCCAGAGGTACAGGGACAAAGACCCAGTACTTC. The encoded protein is CARGTGTKTQYF.

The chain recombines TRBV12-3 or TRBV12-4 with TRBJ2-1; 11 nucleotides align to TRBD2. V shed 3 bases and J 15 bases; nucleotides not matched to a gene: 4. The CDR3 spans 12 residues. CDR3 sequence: CASSFSGGAGFF. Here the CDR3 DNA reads TGTGCCAGCAGTTTTAGCGGGGGGGCTGGGTTCTTC.

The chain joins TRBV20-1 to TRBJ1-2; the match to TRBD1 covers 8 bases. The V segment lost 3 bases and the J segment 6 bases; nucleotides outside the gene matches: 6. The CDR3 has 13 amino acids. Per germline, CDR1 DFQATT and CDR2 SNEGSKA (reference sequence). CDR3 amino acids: CSASLGQGDGYTF. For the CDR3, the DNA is TGCAGTGCTAGTTTAGGACAGGGAGATGGCTACACCTTC.

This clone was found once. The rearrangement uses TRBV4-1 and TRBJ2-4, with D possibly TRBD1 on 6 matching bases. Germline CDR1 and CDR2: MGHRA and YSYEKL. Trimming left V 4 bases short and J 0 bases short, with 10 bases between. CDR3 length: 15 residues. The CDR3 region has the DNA TGCGCCAGCAGCCCCCGGACAGAAGCCAAAAACATTCAGTACTTC. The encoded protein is CASSPRTEAKNIQYF.

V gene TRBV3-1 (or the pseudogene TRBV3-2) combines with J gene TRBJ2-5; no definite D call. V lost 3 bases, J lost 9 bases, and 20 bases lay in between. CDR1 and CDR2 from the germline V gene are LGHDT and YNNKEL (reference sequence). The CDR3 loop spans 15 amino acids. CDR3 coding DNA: TGTGCCAGCAGCCAGGGTATTGTTGATGGATTAGCCCAGTACTTC. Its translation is CASSQGIVDGLAQYF.

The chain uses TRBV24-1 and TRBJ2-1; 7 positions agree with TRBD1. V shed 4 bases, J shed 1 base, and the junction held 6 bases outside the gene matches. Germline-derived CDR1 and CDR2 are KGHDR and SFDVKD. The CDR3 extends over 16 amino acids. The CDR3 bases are TGTGCCACCAGTGACCCAGCAGGGGGTTCCTACAATGAGCAGTTCTTC. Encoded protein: CATSDPAGGSYNEQFF.

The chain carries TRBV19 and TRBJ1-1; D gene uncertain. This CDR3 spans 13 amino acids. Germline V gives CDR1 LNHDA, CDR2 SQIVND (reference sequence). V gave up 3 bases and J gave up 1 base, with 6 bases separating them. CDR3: CASSIAENTEAFF. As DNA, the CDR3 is TGTGCCAGTAGTATTGCGGAGAACACTGAAGCTTTCTTT.

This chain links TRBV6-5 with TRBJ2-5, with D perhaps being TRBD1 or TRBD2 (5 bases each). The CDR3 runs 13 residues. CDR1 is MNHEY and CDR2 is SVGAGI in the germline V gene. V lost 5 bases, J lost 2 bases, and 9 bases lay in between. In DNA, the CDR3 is TGTGCCAGCAGTAGGGACGGACAAGAGACCCAGTACTTC. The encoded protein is CASSRDGQETQYF.

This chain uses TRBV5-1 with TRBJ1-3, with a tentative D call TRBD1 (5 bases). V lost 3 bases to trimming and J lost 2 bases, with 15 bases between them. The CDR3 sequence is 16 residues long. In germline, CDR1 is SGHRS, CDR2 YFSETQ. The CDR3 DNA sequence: TGCGCCAGCAGCTCCTCTCGGGGGGTGGCTGGAAACACCATATATTTT. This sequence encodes CASSSSRGVAGNTIYF.

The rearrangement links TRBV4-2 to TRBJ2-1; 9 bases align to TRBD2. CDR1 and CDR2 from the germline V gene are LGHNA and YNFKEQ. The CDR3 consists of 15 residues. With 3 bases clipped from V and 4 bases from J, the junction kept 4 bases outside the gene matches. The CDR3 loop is CASSQFSGGYNEQFF. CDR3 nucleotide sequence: TGTGCCAGCAGCCAGTTTAGCGGGGGATACAATGAGCAGTTCTTC.

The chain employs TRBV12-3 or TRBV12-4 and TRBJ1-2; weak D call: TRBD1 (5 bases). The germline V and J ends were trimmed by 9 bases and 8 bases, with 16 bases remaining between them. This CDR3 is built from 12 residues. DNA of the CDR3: TGTGCCAGGGGGGGGAGAGGGAACGGCTACACCTTC. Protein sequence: CARGGRGNGYTF.